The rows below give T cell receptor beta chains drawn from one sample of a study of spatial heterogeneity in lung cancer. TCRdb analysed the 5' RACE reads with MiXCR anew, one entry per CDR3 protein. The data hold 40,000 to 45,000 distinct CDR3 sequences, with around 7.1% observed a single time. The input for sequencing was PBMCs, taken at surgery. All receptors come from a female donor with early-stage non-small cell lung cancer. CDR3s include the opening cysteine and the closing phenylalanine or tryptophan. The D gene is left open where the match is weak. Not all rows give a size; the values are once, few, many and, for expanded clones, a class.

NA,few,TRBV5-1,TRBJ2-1,TGCGCCAGCAGCTTGGGGACTTCTCCCCTCCTCTACAATGAGCAGTTCTTC,CASSLGTSPLLYNEQFF
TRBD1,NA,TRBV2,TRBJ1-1,TGTGCCAGCAGATCCGGGACAGGGTTGGGCACTGAAGCTTTCTTT,CASRSGTGLGTEAFF
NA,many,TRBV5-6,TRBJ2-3,TGTGCCAGCTCCAGCACGAAGTATACGCAGTATTTT,CASSSTKYTQYF
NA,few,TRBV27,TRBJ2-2,TGTGCCAGCAGACGCAACCAGAACCCCACCGGGGAGCTGTTTTTT,CASRRNQNPTGELFF
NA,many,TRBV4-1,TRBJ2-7,TGCGCCAGCAGCCTTAGACGGTCCAGTGAGAACGAGCAGTACTTC,CASSLRRSSENEQYF
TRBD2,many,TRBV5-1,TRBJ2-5,TGCGCCAGCAGCTTGGAACCCCCTAGCGGGGGAGAGACCCAGTACTTC,CASSLEPPSGGETQYF
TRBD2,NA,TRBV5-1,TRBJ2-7,TGCGCCAGCAGTTACGCCGCGGGGGGCAAGAGCGAGCAGTACTTC,CASSYAAGGKSEQYF
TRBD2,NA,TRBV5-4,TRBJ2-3,TGTGCCAGCCGGGACGGGGGGGCAGATACGCAGTATTTT,CASRDGGADTQYF
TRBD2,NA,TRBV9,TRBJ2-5,TGTGCCAGCAGCCCTAGCGGGGGCCAAGAGACCCAGTACTTC,CASSPSGGQETQYF
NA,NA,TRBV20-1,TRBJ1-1,TGCAGTGCTAGAAATTCGGGAGGGGGTAGGAACACTGAAGCTTTCTTT,CSARNSGGGRNTEAFF
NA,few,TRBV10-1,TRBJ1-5,TGCGCCAGCAGTGCCGACAGAATTCAGCCCCAGCATTTT,CASSADRIQPQHF
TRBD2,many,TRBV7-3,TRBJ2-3,TGTGCCAGCAGCTGGTCTAGCGGGGGTTCCGATACGCAGTATTTT,CASSWSSGGSDTQYF
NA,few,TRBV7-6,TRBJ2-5,TGTGCCAGCAGCCGAACTGGAGGAGGAGAGACCCAGTACTTC,CASSRTGGGETQYF
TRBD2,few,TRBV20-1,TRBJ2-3,TGCAGTGCTTCATACGGGACTAGACCAGATACGCAGTATTTT,CSASYGTRPDTQYF
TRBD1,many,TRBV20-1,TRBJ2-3,TGCAGTGCTCCTCGGACAGGGGAGGGAGATACGCAGTATTTT,CSAPRTGEGDTQYF
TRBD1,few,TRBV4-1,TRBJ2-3,TGCGCCAGCAGCCAGCAGGGGGTTAGCCCAGATACGCAGTATTTT,CASSQQGVSPDTQYF